A selection of T cell receptor beta chains follows, all from one sample in a study of CD8+CD57+ T cells in acquired aplastic anemia. TCRdb passed the reads through MiXCR, listing each CDR3 protein once. This table has approximately 380,000 distinct CDR3 sequences, 65% to 80% appearing once. Sequenced sample: sorted CD4+, CD8+, or CD8+CD57+ T cells (not recorded which) from PBMCs. These receptors all come from a human donor in good health, serving as a control. Each CDR3 is given with its conserved first and last residue. D genes are given only for firm matches. Clone size appears in some rows only: once, few, many, or a class for an expanded clone.

V	D	J	size	DNA	CDR3
TRBV2	TRBD2	TRBJ2-7	.	TGTGCCAGCAGTCGACTAGCGGGATATTCCAACGAGCAGTACTTC	CASSRLAGYSNEQYF
TRBV7-2	TRBD1	TRBJ1-6	.	TGTGCCACCAGGCCAGGGGGGCGCACAGGGAGCCCTCCCCTCCACTTT	CATRPGGRTGSPPLHF
TRBV7-2	.	TRBJ1-6	.	TGTGCCAGCAGCGTAGCCCAGGACTATGGCTACACCCCCCTCCACTTT	CASSVAQDYGYTPLHF
TRBV7-9	.	TRBJ1-6	.	TGTGCCAGCAGCTTAGGGCCAGAAGATACGCAGCATTTCTTT	CASSLGPEDTQHFF
TRBV5-1	.	TRBJ1-5	once	TGTGCCAGCGGCCCTCTCGGGCCCCCCGCTCAGCCCCAGCATTTT	CASGPLGPPAQPQHF
TRBV2	TRBD1	TRBJ2-2	.	TGTGCCAGCAGTTCAAGACAGGGCCTGGAGACCGGGGAGCTGTTTTTT	CASSSRQGLETGELFF
TRBV20-1	.	TRBJ2-1	.	TGCAGTGCTAGAGATTGGGACAATTTAATCTTC	CSARDWDNLIF
TRBV18	TRBD1	TRBJ1-5	.	TGTGCCAGCTCACTTAACAGGGGTGGCAATCAGCCCCAGCATTTT	CASSLNRGGNQPQHF
TRBV11-2	.	TRBJ1-1	.	TGTGCCAGCAGCCCCGGGACGGGAAGATACACTGAAGCTTTCTTT	CASSPGTGRYTEAFF
TRBV5-1	.	TRBJ2-2	many	TGCGCCAGCAGCTTGCCAGGGACCGGGGAGCTGTTTTTT	CASSLPGTGELFF
TRBV7-8	.	TRBJ1-5	.	TGTGCCAGCAGCTTAATAGGGGGGTACGAGCAGTACTTCTTT	CASSLIGGYEQYFF
TRBV6-9	TRBD1	TRBJ1-3	.	TGTGCCAGCAGTTATTTGAAGGGGGCGAACACCATATATTTT	CASSYLKGANTIYF
TRBV20-1	.	TRBJ1-4	many	TGCAGTGCTTCAGACCTGGAAGAAAAACTGTTTTTT	CSASDLEEKLFF
TRBV19	TRBD2	TRBJ2-7	many	TGTGCCAGTAGCCCTGAACTAGCGGGGGGCACGGACGAGCAGTACTTC	CASSPELAGGTDEQYF
TRBV29-1	TRBD2	TRBJ2-5	.	TGCAGCGTTGATCCAAAAAGCGGGAAGGTGCAAGAGACCCAGTACTTC	CSVDPKSGKVQETQYF
TRBV9	.	TRBJ1-2	few	TGTGCCAGCAGCGTAATTGAACAAAACTATGGCTACACCTTC	CASSVIEQNYGYTF
TRBV12-3/TRBV12-4	.	TRBJ2-7	.	TGTGCCAGCAGCTTAGATCCACGTACCTACGAGCAGTACTTC	CASSLDPRTYEQYF
TRBV7-2	.	TRBJ1-6	many	TGTGCCAGCAGCTTAACCACATTAGCTAATTCACCCCTCCACTTT	CASSLTTLANSPLHF
TRBV3-2	.	TRBJ1-6	many	TGTGCCAGCAGCCAAGCGTTACGGGGCAGGGAATCTGGGTCACCCCTCCACTTT	CASSQALRGRESGSPLHF
TRBV20-1	.	TRBJ2-5	once	TGCAGTGCTAAGAGGGGCGGCTACGAGCGTGAGACCCAGTACTTC	CSAKRGGYERETQYF
TRBV9	.	TRBJ1-1	.	TGTGCCAGAAGCGTAAAAGGGTTCACTGAAGCTTTCTTT	CARSVKGFTEAFF
TRBV2	.	TRBJ2-3	.	TGTGCCAGCAGTGAATCCTGGGCAGGGGTCGATACGCAGTATTTT	CASSESWAGVDTQYF
TRBV6-6	.	TRBJ1-5	.	TGTGCCAGCAGTAAAAAAAAGGATCAGCCCCAGCATTTT	CASSKKKDQPQHF
TRBV10-2	.	TRBJ1-2	.	TGCAGTGCCAGAGAGCTCAAGAGTAACTATGGCTACACCTTC	CSARELKSNYGYTF
TRBV7-2	.	TRBJ1-2	.	TGTGCCAGCAGCTCCGAGCGAGGGGATCAGCCCCAGCATTTC	CASSSERGDQPQHF
TRBV10-3	.	TRBJ1-1	many	TGTGCCATCAGGGGGCCCGGCGATGCTTTCTTT	CAIRGPGDAFF
TRBV6-2/TRBV6-3	.	TRBJ1-6	once	TGTGCCTTCTGCCAGGCCGAAGATTCACCCCTCCACTTT	CAFCQAEDSPLHF
TRBV14	.	TRBJ2-1	.	TGTGCCAGCAGCCAAGACGGGGCCTGGGGCACAGATAAGTTCTTC	CASSQDGAWGTDKFF
TRBV7-3	TRBD2	TRBJ2-3	once	TGTGCCAGCAGCTTAAAAGCCCTAGCGGGGCTCACAGATACGCAGTATTTT	CASSLKALAGLTDTQYF
TRBV5-1	.	TRBJ2-7	.	TGCGCCAGCAGCGCCGGGGGAGGCTACGATGGCTACGAGCAGTACTTC	CASSAGGGYDGYEQYF
TRBV6-6	TRBD1	TRBJ1-4	many	TGTGCCAGCACCGGACTACAGGGGAATGAGGAAAAACTGTTTTTT	CASTGLQGNEEKLFF
TRBV7-2	TRBD2	TRBJ2-7	.	TGTGCCAGCAGCACGACTGGCGGGGGGCTGAGCTCCTACGAGCAGTACTTC	CASSTTGGGLSSYEQYF
TRBV19	TRBD1	TRBJ1-2	.	TGTGCCAGTACCAATCCACGACAGGGGTATGGCTACACCTTC	CASTNPRQGYGYTF
TRBV9	.	TRBJ1-3	.	TGTGCCAGCTCTGGAAACACCATATATTTT	CASSGNTIYF
TRBV7-7	.	TRBJ1-5	.	TGTGCCAGCAGCCCCGCAGAGGGCAGCAATCAGCCCCAGCATTTC	CASSPAEGSNQPQHF
TRBV10-1	.	TRBJ1-2	.	TGCGCCAGCAGCTTGCGACACAGACAGTATGGCTACACCTTC	CASSLRHRQYGYTF
TRBV7-6	TRBD2	TRBJ2-3	.	TGTGCCAGCAGCTTACGCGGGGGGGCTGCAGATACGCAGTATTTT	CASSLRGGAADTQYF
TRBV20-1	.	TRBJ2-1	few	TGCAGTGCTAGGTGGGGCAATGAGCAGTTCTTC	CSARWGNEQFF
TRBV9	.	TRBJ1-6	.	TGTGCCAGCAGCGTGGGAGGGAGTAATTCACCCCTCCACTTT	CASSVGGSNSPLHF
TRBV7-3	TRBD1	TRBJ2-5	once	TGTGCCAGCAGCTTGGTCCCGGGACAGGGGAACAATCAGCCCCAGTACTTC	CASSLVPGQGNNQPQYF
TRBV4-3	TRBD1	TRBJ1-2	once	TGCGCCAGCAGCAAGACAGGGGGTTTTGGCTACACCTTC	CASSKTGGFGYTF
TRBV20-1	.	TRBJ2-3	many	TGCAGTGCTCGCCTTTCAGATACGCAGTATTTT	CSARLSDTQYF
TRBV7-8	TRBD1	TRBJ2-5	many	TGTGCCAGCAGCCTGAGACAGGGCGGAGAGACCCAGTACTTC	CASSLRQGGETQYF
TRBV7-3	.	TRBJ2-7	.	TGTGCCAGCACGCCCGTAGCGGTGCGCGAACAGTACTTC	CASTPVAVREQYF
TRBV24-1	.	TRBJ2-7	.	TGTGCCACCCGGGGGGACAGTTTCCCCTACGAGCAGTACTTC	CATRGDSFPYEQYF
TRBV7-9	.	TRBJ1-1	.	TGCGCCAGCAGCCAAGACAGCGTCAACACTGAAGCTTTCTTT	CASSQDSVNTEAFF
TRBV7-2	.	TRBJ2-7	.	TGTGCCAGCAGCTTAGCCGCAGGGGAGAACTCCTACGAGTACTTC	CASSLAAGENSYEYF
TRBV4-1	.	TRBJ1-3	.	TGCGCCAGCAGCCAATCTTGGAAAGGGGGAACATTCTCTGGAAACACCATATATTTT	CASSQSWKGGTFSGNTIYF
TRBV29-1	TRBD2	TRBJ2-2	.	TGCAGCGTTGATGGACTAGCGGGGGGCGGGGAGCTGTTTTTT	CSVDGLAGGGELFF
TRBV2	.	TRBJ2-2	.	TGTGCCAGCAGCCCGGAGGGGGGCCCTAACTCCGGGGAGCTGTTTTTT	CASSPEGGPNSGELFF